This T cell receptor beta chain emerged from a study of blood T cell repertoires in COVID-19 (dated by TCRdb to about 2020). For the study in its entirety: Collaborator samples came from the United States, Italy and Spain and covered acute and convalescent phases of COVID-19. The dataset comprised deeply sampled blood TCRbeta repertoires from subjects exposed to, actively infected with, or recovered from COVID-19. The samples were drawn from the first 160 participants of the ongoing ImmuneRACE study and from over a thousand subjects provided by 6 global collaborators. Sample metadata almost always included a de-identified subject ID, COVID-19 status, age in years and sex. HLA class I and class II types, where available, came from metadata supplied by the sample provider rather than from assay-based typing. The prospective study material was composed of cDNA or gDNA derived from T cells, B-cell-depleted T cells, or PBMCs. A freely available public database, intended as a resource for researchers studying the immune response to SARS-CoV-2, is where the repertoires were released.

Broad study findings and their caveats: The quantity of clinical and demographic metadata differed by source and by participant and was supplied without curation.

From the cysteine through the phenylalanine, the CDR3 covers 15 amino acids. Here the CDR3 DNA is all that survives: 45 bases in frame from base 1. V was cut back by 5 bases and J by 0 bases, leaving a gap of 13 bases between them. From a lookup of the germline V gene (reference sequence), CDR1 and CDR2 are LNHDA and SQIVND. On this clone: Its antigen is currently not known. No base qualities exist here, and no much larger clone lies one base off it.

TCRbeta CDR3 regions were amplified from genomic DNA using the immunoSEQ Assay, a bias-controlled multiplex PCR. The published analysis was carried out like this. The number of nucleated cells in each sample was estimated by amplification of reference gene primers within the assay. To quantify the absolute abundance of each unique TCRbeta CDR3 rearrangement, sequence reads were collapsed and filtered. For each sample, productive Simpson clonality was calculated as the square root of Simpson's diversity index over productive rearrangements. In TCRdb, the immuneACCESS table is reduced to in-frame sequences with V and J assigned. These tables do not hold every clone; where another copy was compared, an unresolved V gene accounts for under half, and the others remain unexplained. Clone size and the V and J calls come from that table; the DNA yielded D and trimming. Within this sample are 300,000 to 350,000 clones, with roughly 86% of them counted one time only. The top ten hold around 9.9% of the sample.

One collaborating source in Seattle enrolled patients during active infection and followed them longitudinally through the course of disease. Each collaborating institution followed its own protocols to collect whole blood in K2EDTA tubes. Collaborator samples were shipped for TCRbeta analysis as frozen whole blood, isolated PBMCs, or DNA extracted from either sample type. Input material: peripheral blood. The V gene is TRBV19 and the J gene is TRBJ2-5, and TRBD1 may be the D gene, going by 7 matching bases. This clonotype was sampled from a man between 25 and 39 years old with COVID-19, enrolled during active disease. The sequence in DNA is TGTGCCAGTAGTCGCGGGACAGCAGACCAAGAGACCCAGTACTTC. It translates as CASSRGTADQETQYF.